This T cell receptor (beta chain) was identified in a study of blood T cell repertoires in COVID-19. TCRdb's table, derived via immunoSEQ multiplex PCR, lists solely in-frame clones and lacks some. Of 110,000 to 150,000 clones in the sample, just under 80% are singletons; the top ten hold 1.9%. The sequencing input was peripheral blood. The sequence derives from a woman aged 55-70 years with acute or convalescent COVID-19.

CDR3 in amino acids: CASSSGSSTDTQYF. The CDR3 region has the DNA TGTGCCAGCAGTAGCGGGAGTTCGACAGATACGCAGTATTTT. The V and J genes are TRBV28 and TRBJ2-3, with 8 bases fitting TRBD2. The CDR3 consists of 14 residues. Losses at the gene ends were 5 bases for V and 3 bases for J; bases not matched to a gene: 4. Germline V lookup: CDR1 MDHEN, CDR2 SYDVKM.